The following is a T cell receptor beta chain sequence with its context. The junction departs from germline at one end; a sequencing error may be responsible. This entry is derived from a study of tumor-infiltrating lymphocytes in primary liver carcinoma. Study as a whole: Recorded tumor stage was T1-T3 N0M0, with diameters of about 4.2 to 11 cm.

The V gene's germline CDR1 is MDHEN and CDR2 SYDVKM. The CDR3 runs to 16 residues. Both RNA and DNA were isolated together from around 20-30 mg of bulk tissue that had not been sorted. These patients lived with chronic HBV infection and had never been treated. With a constant-region primer, TCR beta cDNA was made from approximately 510 ng of total RNA. TCR beta libraries came from three nested multiplex PCR rounds using slightly modified ARM-PCR. The first two PCR rounds used TRBV1-TRBV30 primers with a Cbeta primer, approximately 10 cycles each. In TCRdb, the multiplex PCR reads were re-called with MiXCR into one record per CDR3 protein. This table holds roughly 120,000 distinct CDR3 sequences, around 60% found once.

This chain connects TRBV28 to TRBJ2-4, with D maybe TRBD1 (5 bases). This TCR came from a woman aged 55-69 years with primary liver carcinoma and hepatitis B virus infection. Material: liver tumor tissue from sampling region 3. Subset of the sample: tumor region T3, left-lateral pole. The CDR3 DNA follows: TGTGCCAGCAGTTTCCAGGACAACATAGCCAAAAACATTCGGTACTTC. Amino acid sequence: CASSFQDNIAKNIRYF.